The clone carrying this T cell receptor beta chain was observed at least ten times. Researchers took RNA transcripts and amplified TCR beta CDR3 regions from them. HTBI primers were employed in first-round RT-PCR, then a second-round multiplex PCR followed. TCRdb recomputed calls from the multiplex PCR reads with MiXCR, one row per CDR3 protein. The table includes over a million distinct CDR3 sequences, 35% to 40% detected once. The data are from a study of Graves' ophthalmopathy and Graves' hyperthyroidism. There are 14 residues in the CDR3. Germline lookup yields CDR1 SGHTA and CDR2 FQGNSA. V shed 6 bases and J shed 2 bases, with 13 bases lying between them.

This chain uses TRBV7-2 with TRBJ2-5; a weak D match, TRBD1 (6 bases). The source is an adult man with Graves' hyperthyroidism. The specimen sequenced was peripheral blood or thyroid tissue (not recorded which). The CDR3 protein is CASRQQGMQETQYF. The CDR3 region has the DNA TGTGCCAGCAGACAACAGGGAATGCAAGAGACCCAGTACTTC.